The rows below give T cell receptor beta chains drawn from one sample of a study of early T cells in non-severe SARS-CoV-2 infection. TCRdb recomputed calls from the 5' RACE reads with MiXCR, one row per CDR3 protein. The table has some 49,000 distinct CDR3 sequences, about an eighth seen once; the top ten hold less than 9.5%. The sample comprised whole blood. The receptors come from an adult who was a healthcare worker with PCR-confirmed SARS-CoV-2 infection or an uninfected control (not recorded which). CDR3s include the opening cysteine and the closing phenylalanine or tryptophan. The D gene is left open where the match is weak. Part of the rows lack a size; the others show once, few, many or a class for expanded clones.

>TRBJ2-1|TRBV7-6|NA|NA
TGTGCCAGCAGCTTAACAGGGAGGGTAAATGAGCAGTTCTTC
CASSLTGRVNEQFF
>TRBJ1-5|TRBV11-2|many|NA
TGTGCCAGCAGCTCGATCGAGGGCGCGGGTCAGCCCCAGCATTTT
CASSSIEGAGQPQHF
>TRBJ2-7|TRBV4-2|few|NA
TGTGCCAGCAGCCAAGTAGAGACTAGTGCCTACGAGCAGTACTTC
CASSQVETSAYEQYF
>TRBJ2-1|TRBV9|many|NA
TGTGCCAGCAGCGTAGGGGCAGATCGATCCTACAATGAGCAGTTCTTC
CASSVGADRSYNEQFF
>TRBJ2-6|TRBV24-1|NA|TRBD1
TGTGCCACCAGTACAGGGGGAACTGGGGCCAACGTCCTGACTTTC
CATSTGGTGANVLTF
>TRBJ2-1|TRBV5-1|NA|NA
TGCGCCAGCAGCTTGGCCAGGACAGCCTACAATGAGCAGTTCTTC
CASSLARTAYNEQFF
>TRBJ2-5|TRBV20-1|many|TRBD2
TGCAGTGCTGTCCCAAGGGCGGGAGAAGAGACCCAGTACTTC
CSAVPRAGEETQYF
>TRBJ2-7|TRBV7-9|few|NA
TGTGCCAGCAGCTTAGAAGGGGTCCTCTCCTACGAGCAGTACTTC
CASSLEGVLSYEQYF
>TRBJ1-5|TRBV12-3/TRBV12-4|many|NA
TGTGCCAGCAGTTTCTCTCGGGGTACGGCCCAGCATTTT
CASSFSRGTAQHF
>TRBJ2-3|TRBV7-9|NA|TRBD2
TGTGCCAGCAGCCGAGAAGTGGCAGGGACTAGCTGGAAAGATACGCAGTATTTT
CASSREVAGTSWKDTQYF
>TRBJ2-4|TRBV10-3|NA|TRBD1
TGTGCCATCAGTGAGGCCGGGACAGGGGATAACATTCAGTACTTC
CAISEAGTGDNIQYF
>TRBJ1-6|TRBV14|many|NA
TGTGCCAGCAGCCAAGCGGGTTGGGGAACCTATAATTCACCCCTCCACTTT
CASSQAGWGTYNSPLHF
>TRBJ1-3|TRBV7-9|many|NA
TGTGCCAGCAGTAAGCAGAAGGCTGAAAACACCATATATTTT
CASSKQKAENTIYF
>TRBJ1-2|TRBV29-1|NA|NA
TGCAGCGCTGAGGGGCGCGTCTATGGCTACACCTTC
CSAEGRVYGYTF
>TRBJ2-1|TRBV12-3/TRBV12-4|few|NA
TGTGTCAGCAGTACTATCAGGGTACAGTACAATGAGCAGTTCTTC
CVSSTIRVQYNEQFF
>TRBJ2-5|TRBV12-3/TRBV12-4|few|TRBD2
TGTGCCAGCAGGGGGCAAGCGGGACTTCAAGAGACCCAGTACTTC
CASRGQAGLQETQYF
>TRBJ2-1|TRBV20-1|NA|TRBD2
TGCAGTGCTGAGACTAGCGGGGGTAATGAGCAGTTCTTC
CSAETSGGNEQFF
>TRBJ1-2|TRBV2|NA|TRBD1
TGTGCCAGCAGTGGGGACAGAGTTAACGTCCTTAACTATGGCTACACCTTC
CASSGDRVNVLNYGYTF
>TRBJ1-2|TRBV5-1|few|NA
TGCGCCAGCAGCTCCCCCCAGACGGGATCATCGGCCCCTAGCTATGGCTACACCTTC
CASSSPQTGSSAPSYGYTF
>TRBJ2-3|TRBV12-3/TRBV12-4|few|TRBD2
TGTGCCAGCAGTTTTCCTGGAGCTAGCGGGACGGATACGCAGTATTTT
CASSFPGASGTDTQYF
>TRBJ2-1|TRBV3-1|many|NA
TGTGCCAGCAGCCAGTCGGGTCAGGGTGAGCAGTTCTTC
CASSQSGQGEQFF
>TRBJ1-1|TRBV5-1|NA|NA
TGCGCCAGCAGCGTATCAGCGGTGCCTGGCACTGAAGCTTTCTTT
CASSVSAVPGTEAFF
>TRBJ2-5|TRBV11-3|few|TRBD2
TGTGCCAGCAGCTTAGTGGCGGGAGGGCCACAGACCCAGTACTTC
CASSLVAGGPQTQYF
>TRBJ2-7|TRBV7-9|few|TRBD1
TGTGCCAGCAGCCCTCCTGGGACAGGGGCGTACGAGCAGTACTTC
CASSPPGTGAYEQYF
>TRBJ1-5|TRBV4-2|many|NA
TGTGCCAGCAGCCAAAGGGGGAACGATCAGCCCCAGCATTTT
CASSQRGNDQPQHF
>TRBJ2-1|TRBV18|many|TRBD2
TGTGCCAGCTCACAACCTAGCGGGGGGATGGAGGAGCAGTTCTTC
CASSQPSGGMEEQFF
>TRBJ1-5|TRBV12-3/TRBV12-4|many|NA
TGTGCCAGCAGCCCATTGTGGGGAAATCAGCCCCAGCATTTT
CASSPLWGNQPQHF
>TRBJ2-2|TRBV6-6|many|TRBD2
TGTGCCAGCATAGCTAGCGGGGTGAACACCGGGGAGCTGTTTTTT
CASIASGVNTGELFF
>TRBJ2-5|TRBV11-2|many|TRBD1
TGTGCCAGCAGCTTAGTATTTGGCCGCGGGACAGGGATAGAGACCCAGTACTTC
CASSLVFGRGTGIETQYF
>TRBJ1-6|TRBV5-6|NA|NA
TGTGCCAGCAGCTTGACGGGAATGGACTCACCCCTCCACTTT
CASSLTGMDSPLHF
>TRBJ2-7|TRBV4-3|few|NA
TGCGCCAGCAGCCAAGGAGGAAAGCAGTACTTC
CASSQGGKQYF
>TRBJ2-2|TRBV7-3|many|TRBD1
TGTGCCAGTGCAACCCCGGGACAGGGGGCCGGGGAGCTGTTTTTT
CASATPGQGAGELFF
>TRBJ2-3|TRBV5-4|NA|NA
TGTGCCAGCAGCTTGGATCGGACTCCCACAGATACGCAGTATTTT
CASSLDRTPTDTQYF
>TRBJ1-6|TRBV30|NA|NA
TGTGCCTGTAGGTACACCCATTCACCCCTCCACTTT
CACRYTHSPLHF
>TRBJ1-5|TRBV19|NA|NA
TGTGCCAGTAGCTCCGCGAGGGCAGGGAGAGGCAGGCTAAGCAATCAGCCCCAGCATTTT
CASSSARAGRGRLSNQPQHF
>TRBJ2-7|TRBV6-5|many|NA
TGTGCCAGCAGTTACCCCCAGGCAGGTCTCTACGAGCAGTACTTC
CASSYPQAGLYEQYF
>TRBJ2-1|TRBV15|many|TRBD2
TGTGCCACCAGCAAGACTAGCGGGACCTACAATGAGCAGTTCTTC
CATSKTSGTYNEQFF
>TRBJ1-2|TRBV7-2|few|NA
TGTGCCGCGGGCGGGGCCGCTTACGGCTACACCTTC
CAAGGAAYGYTF
>TRBJ2-7|TRBV28|few|TRBD1
TGTGCCAGCAGTTCAGGACAGGGCGAGCAGTACTTC
CASSSGQGEQYF
>TRBJ2-6|TRBV19|many|NA
TGTGCCAGTACCTACAAAGGGAGCTCTGGGGCCAACGTCCTGACTTTC
CASTYKGSSGANVLTF
>TRBJ1-1|TRBV7-2|NA|NA
TGTGCCAGCAGCCCAAAGGGGACGCAAAGAGGGGCTTTCTTT
CASSPKGTQRGAFF
>TRBJ2-1|TRBV7-6|NA|NA
TGTGCCAGCAGACCGACAAGCGGAACCTACAATGAGCAGTTCTTC
CASRPTSGTYNEQFF
>TRBJ1-1|TRBV12-3/TRBV12-4|many|NA
TGTGCCAGCAGTTCGAACACTGAAGCTTTCTTT
CASSSNTEAFF
>TRBJ1-1|TRBV7-9|NA|NA
TGTGCCAGCAGCTTACAGGTCTCTAACACTGAAGCTTTCTTT
CASSLQVSNTEAFF
>TRBJ2-7|TRBV29-1|many|NA
TGCAGCGTTCGGGACACCCATGTCCACGAGCAGTACTTC
CSVRDTHVHEQYF
>TRBJ2-7|TRBV6-5|few|TRBD1
TGTGCCAGCACCTTCGGGACAGGGGGCATCTACGAGCAGTACTTC
CASTFGTGGIYEQYF
>TRBJ1-5|TRBV4-1|many|NA
TGCGCCAGCAGCCAAGTCCGAGGTAGCAATCAGCCCCAGCATTTT
CASSQVRGSNQPQHF
>TRBJ2-5|TRBV11-2|many|NA
TGTGCCAGCAGCCTCTTAGGAACTTTGCGGCGGCACCAAGAGACCCAGTACTTC
CASSLLGTLRRHQETQYF
>TRBJ2-2|TRBV20-1|NA|TRBD2
TGCAGTGCTAGGGAGAGCGGGAGGTTCACCGGGGAGCTGTTTTTT
CSARESGRFTGELFF
>TRBJ2-7|TRBV5-8|few|TRBD1
TGTGCCAGCAGCTTGCGACAGGGGGAATACGAGCAGTACTTC
CASSLRQGEYEQYF